This entry is about one T cell receptor beta chain. Its antigen is as yet unknown. TCRdb's table, derived via immunoSEQ multiplex PCR, lists solely in-frame clones and lacks some. The top ten hold 0.82% of the sample, which has 98,000 or so clones, around nine tenths seen once. V was trimmed by 7 bases and J by 4 bases, leaving 13 bases between them. The CDR3 loop spans 13 amino acids. Germline loops: CDR1 MDHEN, CDR2 SYDVKM. The data are from a study of OX40 agonist ivuxolimab in advanced cancers. Study overall: Ivuxolimab was delivered to patients intravenously every 2 weeks at doses spanning 0.01 to 10 mg/kg.

Baseline, cycle 4 day 1, and cycle 7 day 1 were the blood sampling points. Study outcomes and limitations: Clonal expansion was seen in CD4+ and CD8+ blood T cells by week 6 at 0.1 to 3.0 mg/kg. Expansion of clones was among the lowest in partial responders at 0.1-3.0 mg/kg.

The chain uses TRBV28 and TRBJ1-1, with D maybe TRBD1 (5 bases). This clonotype was obtained from an adult with an advanced solid tumor such as melanoma, head and neck, liver or kidney cancer. The material sequenced was CD4+ or CD8+ T cells sorted from blood, taken in a trial of the OX40 agonist ivuxolimab. The DNA for the CDR3 is TGTGCCAGCACCACTGGGGGGGGCACTGAAGCTTTCTTT. Its protein is CASTTGGGTEAFF. The whole variable domain, filled in from reference TRBV28 and TRBJ1-1, reads DVKVTQSSRYLVKRTGEKVFLECVQDMDHENMFWYRQDPGLGLRLIYFSYDVKMKEKGDIPEGYSVSREKKERFSLILESASTNQTSMYLCASTTGGGTEAFFGQGTRLTVV.